These 2 T cell receptor beta chains were sequenced from one sample in a study of cytotoxic CD8 clonotypes in ibrutinib-treated CLL. The protocol was immunoSEQ multiplex PCR, while the TCRdb copy is restricted to in-frame clones and leaves out a portion. The sample records about 140,000 clones, roughly 90% being singletons. The sample was PBMCs, taken after 12 months of ibrutinib treatment. These receptors all come from a human donor with chronic lymphocytic leukemia.

This clone occurred once. The CDR3 loop reads CASSPTGTGPYEQYF. Here the CDR3 DNA reads TGTGCCAGCTCACCTACCGGGACAGGGCCCTACGAGCAGTACTTC. This sequence joins TRBV18 and TRBJ2-7, with 9 bases fitting TRBD1. The germline V gene has CDR1 KGHSH and CDR2 LQKENI. The CDR3 is 15 amino acids. With 3 bases clipped from V and 2 bases from J, the junction kept 5 bases outside the gene matches.

V usage is TRBV29-1 and J usage is TRBJ2-4; D is ambiguous. V lost 4 bases, J lost 1 base, and 17 bases lay in between. The CDR3 totals 16 residues. The germline V gene encodes CDR1 SQVTM and CDR2 ANQGSEA. This chain's CDR3 is CSVGGTLGFAKNIQYF. For the CDR3, the DNA is TGCAGCGTTGGGGGAACCTTAGGCTTTGCCAAAAACATTCAGTACTTC.